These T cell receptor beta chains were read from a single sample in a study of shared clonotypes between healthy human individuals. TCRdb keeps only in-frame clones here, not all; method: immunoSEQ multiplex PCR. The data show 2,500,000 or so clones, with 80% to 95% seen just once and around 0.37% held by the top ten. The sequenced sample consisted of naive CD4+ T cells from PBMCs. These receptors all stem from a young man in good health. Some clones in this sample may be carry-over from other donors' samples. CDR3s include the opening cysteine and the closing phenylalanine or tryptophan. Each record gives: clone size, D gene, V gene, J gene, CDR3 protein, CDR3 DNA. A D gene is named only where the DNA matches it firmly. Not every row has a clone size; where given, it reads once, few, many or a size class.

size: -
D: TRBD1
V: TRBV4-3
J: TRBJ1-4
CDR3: CASSQDFLGQGGTNEKLFF
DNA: TGCGCCAGCAGCCAAGATTTCTTGGGGCAGGGGGGAACTAATGAAAAACTGTTTTTT

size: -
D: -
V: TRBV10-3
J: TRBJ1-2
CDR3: CAISESAGYGYTF
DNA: TGTGCCATCAGTGAGTCGGCCGGCTATGGCTACACCTTC

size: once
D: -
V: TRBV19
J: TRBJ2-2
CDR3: CASTRSSSNTGELFF
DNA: TGTGCCAGTACCCGATCCTCTTCGAACACCGGGGAGCTGTTTTTT

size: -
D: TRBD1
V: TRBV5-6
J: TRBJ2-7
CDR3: CASSSRDRLSYEQYF
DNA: TGTGCCAGCAGCTCTAGGGACAGACTTTCCTACGAGCAGTACTTC

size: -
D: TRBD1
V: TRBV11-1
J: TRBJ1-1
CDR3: CASSLIDRVNTEAFF
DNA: TGTGCCAGCAGCCTTATAGACAGGGTCAACACTGAAGCTTTCTTT

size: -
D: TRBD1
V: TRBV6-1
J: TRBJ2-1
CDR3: CASSAGTGDNEQFF
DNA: TGTGCCAGCAGCGCCGGGACAGGGGACAATGAGCAGTTCTTC

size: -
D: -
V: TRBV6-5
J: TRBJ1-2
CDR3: CASSYSGVQIYGYTF
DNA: TGTGCCAGCAGTTACTCAGGGGTCCAGATCTATGGCTACACCTTC

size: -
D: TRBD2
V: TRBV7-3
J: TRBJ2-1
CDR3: CASSSGLATYNEQFF
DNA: TGTGCCAGCAGCTCGGGACTAGCGACATACAATGAGCAGTTCTTC

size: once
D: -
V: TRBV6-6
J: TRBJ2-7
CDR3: CASSYPDPPLYEQYF
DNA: TGTGCCAGCAGTTACCCGGACCCCCCTTTGTACGAGCAGTACTTC

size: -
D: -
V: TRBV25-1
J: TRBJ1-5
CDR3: CASSENARGWGQPQHF
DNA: TGTGCCAGCAGTGAAAACGCCAGGGGTTGGGGTCAGCCCCAGCATTTT

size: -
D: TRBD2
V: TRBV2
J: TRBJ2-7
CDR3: CASSVVAGGPSYEQYF
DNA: TGTGCCAGCAGTGTAGTAGCGGGAGGCCCCTCCTACGAGCAGTACTTC

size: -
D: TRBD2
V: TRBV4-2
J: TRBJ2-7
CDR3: CASSPTGTSFPYEQYF
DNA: TGTGCCAGCAGCCCAACCGGGACTAGCTTTCCCTACGAGCAGTACTTC

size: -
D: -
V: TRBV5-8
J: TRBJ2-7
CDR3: CASREQGPPSYEQYF
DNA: TGTGCCAGCAGGGAACAGGGTCCCCCCTCCTACGAGCAGTACTTC

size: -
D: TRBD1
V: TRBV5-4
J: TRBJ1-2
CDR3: CASSGTGDRGYTF
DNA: TGTGCCAGCAGCGGGACAGGGGATCGTGGCTACACCTTC

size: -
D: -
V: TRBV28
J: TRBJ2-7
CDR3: CASSSYDNEQYF
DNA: TGTGCCAGCAGTTCCTATGACAACGAGCAGTACTTC

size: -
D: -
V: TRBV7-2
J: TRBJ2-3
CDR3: CASSFNTDTQYF
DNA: TGTGCCAGCAGCTTCAACACAGATACGCAGTATTTT

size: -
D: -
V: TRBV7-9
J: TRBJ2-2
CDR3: CASILPGQKNTGELFF
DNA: TGTGCCAGCATCTTACCGGGACAAAAAAACACCGGGGAGCTGTTTTTT

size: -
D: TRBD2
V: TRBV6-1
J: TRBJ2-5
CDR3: CASRGGRATETQYF
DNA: TGTGCCAGCAGAGGCGGGAGGGCCACGGAGACCCAGTACTTC

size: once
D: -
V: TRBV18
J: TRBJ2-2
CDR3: CASSPPGGNSNTGELFF
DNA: TGTGCCAGCTCACCCCCGGGTGGGAACTCGAACACCGGGGAGCTGTTTTTT

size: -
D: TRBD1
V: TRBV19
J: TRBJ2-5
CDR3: CASSDRRDRGLGETQYF
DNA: TGTGCCAGTAGTGACCGCCGGGACAGGGGGCTTGGAGAGACCCAGTACTTC

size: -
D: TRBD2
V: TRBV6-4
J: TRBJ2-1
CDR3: CASSQWGTSGSFNEQFF
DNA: TGTGCCAGCAGCCAGTGGGGGACTAGCGGGAGTTTCAATGAGCAGTTCTTC

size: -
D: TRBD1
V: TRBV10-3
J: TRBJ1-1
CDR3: CAISGQGGDTEAFF
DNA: TGTGCCATCAGTGGACAGGGAGGGGACACTGAAGCTTTCTTT

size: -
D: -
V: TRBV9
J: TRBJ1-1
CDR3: CASSPNVGATNTEAFF
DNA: TGTGCCAGCAGCCCCAACGTGGGGGCGACGAACACTGAAGCTTTCTTT

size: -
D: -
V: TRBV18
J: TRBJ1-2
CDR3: CASSSNRENYGYTF
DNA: TGTGCCAGCTCGTCTAATAGGGAAAACTATGGCTACACCTTC